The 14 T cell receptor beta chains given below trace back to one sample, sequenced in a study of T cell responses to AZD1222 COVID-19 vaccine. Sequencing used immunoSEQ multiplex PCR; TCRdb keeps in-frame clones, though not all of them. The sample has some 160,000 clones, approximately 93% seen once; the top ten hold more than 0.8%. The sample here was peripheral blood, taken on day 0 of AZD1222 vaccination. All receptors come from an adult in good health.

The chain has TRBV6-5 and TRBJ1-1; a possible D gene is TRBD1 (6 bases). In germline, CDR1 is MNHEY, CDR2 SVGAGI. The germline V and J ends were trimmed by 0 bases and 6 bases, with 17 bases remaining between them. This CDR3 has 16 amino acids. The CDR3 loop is CASSYSIMWGAAEAFF. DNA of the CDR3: TGTGCCAGCAGTTACTCGATAATGTGGGGGGCGGCTGAAGCTTTCTTT.

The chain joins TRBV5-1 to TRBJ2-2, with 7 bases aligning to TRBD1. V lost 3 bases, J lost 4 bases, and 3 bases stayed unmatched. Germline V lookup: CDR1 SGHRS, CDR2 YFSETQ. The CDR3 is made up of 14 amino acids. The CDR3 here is CASSSGQSTGELFF. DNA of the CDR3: TGCGCCAGCAGCTCGGGACAGAGCACCGGGGAGCTGTTTTTT. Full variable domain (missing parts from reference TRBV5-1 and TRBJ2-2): KAGVTQTPRYLIKTRGQQVTLSCSPISGHRSVSWYQQTPGQGLQFLFEYFSETQRNKGNFPGRFSGRQFSNSRSEMNVSTLELGDSALYLCASSSGQSTGELFFGEGSRLTVL.

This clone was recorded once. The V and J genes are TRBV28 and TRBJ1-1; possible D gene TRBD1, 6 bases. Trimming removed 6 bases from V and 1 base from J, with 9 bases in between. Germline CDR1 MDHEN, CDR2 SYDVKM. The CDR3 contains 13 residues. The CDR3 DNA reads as TGTGCCAGCAGACTGACAGGGAACACTGAAGCTTTCTTT. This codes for CASRLTGNTEAFF.

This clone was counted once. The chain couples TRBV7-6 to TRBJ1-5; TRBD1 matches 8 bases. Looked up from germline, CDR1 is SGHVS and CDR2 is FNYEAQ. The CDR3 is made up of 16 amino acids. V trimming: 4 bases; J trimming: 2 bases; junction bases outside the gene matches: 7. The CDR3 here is CASSSGTGFGNQPQHF. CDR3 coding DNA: TGTGCCAGCAGCTCTGGGACAGGTTTTGGCAATCAGCCCCAGCATTTT.

In nucleotides, the CDR3 is TGTGCCAGCAGTTGGGTGACCGGGGAGCTGTTTTTT. Amino acid sequence: CASSWVTGELFF. The rearrangement links TRBV12-3 or TRBV12-4 to TRBJ2-2; D call uncertain. CDR3 length: 12 amino acids. Trimming pared 4 bases from V and 5 bases from J, leaving 5 bases between.

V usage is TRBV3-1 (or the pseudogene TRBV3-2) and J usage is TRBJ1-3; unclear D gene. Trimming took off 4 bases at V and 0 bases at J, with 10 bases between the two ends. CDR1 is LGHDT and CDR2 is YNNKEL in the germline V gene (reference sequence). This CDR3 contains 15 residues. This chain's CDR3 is CASSRTPDSGNTIYF. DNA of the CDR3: TGTGCCAGCAGCCGAACACCGGACTCTGGAAACACCATATATTTT.

CDR3 nucleotide sequence: TGTGCCAGCAGTCGGGGGGGTGAAGCTTTCTTT. Encoded protein: CASSRGGEAFF. The J gene is TRBJ1-1, the V gene TRBV4-2; TRBD1 is a possible D gene (5 bases). Germline V gene sequence: CDR1 LGHNA, CDR2 YNFKEQ. The CDR3 extends over 11 amino acids. The V end lost 6 bases, the J end lost 7 bases, and 9 bases lay between the germline ends.

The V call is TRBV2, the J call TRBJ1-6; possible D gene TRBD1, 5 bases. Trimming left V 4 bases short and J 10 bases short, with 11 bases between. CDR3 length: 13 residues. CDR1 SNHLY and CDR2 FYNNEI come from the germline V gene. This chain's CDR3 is CASSGDGQSPLHF. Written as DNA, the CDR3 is TGTGCCAGCAGTGGGGACGGCCAGTCACCCCTCCACTTT.

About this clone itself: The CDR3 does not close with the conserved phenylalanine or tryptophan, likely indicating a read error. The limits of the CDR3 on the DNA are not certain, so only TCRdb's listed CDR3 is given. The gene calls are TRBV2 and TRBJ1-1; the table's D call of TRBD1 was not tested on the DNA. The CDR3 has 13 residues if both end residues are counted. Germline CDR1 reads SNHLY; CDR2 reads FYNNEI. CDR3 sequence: CASSQTGQGANTI.

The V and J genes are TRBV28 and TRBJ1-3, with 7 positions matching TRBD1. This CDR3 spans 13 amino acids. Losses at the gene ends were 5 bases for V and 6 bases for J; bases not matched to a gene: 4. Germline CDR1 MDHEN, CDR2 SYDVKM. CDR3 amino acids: CASSPGQPNTIYF. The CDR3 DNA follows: TGTGCCAGCAGTCCGGGACAGCCAAACACCATATATTTT.

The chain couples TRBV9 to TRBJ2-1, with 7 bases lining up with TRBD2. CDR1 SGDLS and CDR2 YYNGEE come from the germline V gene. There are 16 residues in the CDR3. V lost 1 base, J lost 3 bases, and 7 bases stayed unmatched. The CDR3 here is CASSVNQRGLYNEQFF. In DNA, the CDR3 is TGTGCCAGCAGCGTAAACCAGCGGGGCCTCTACAATGAGCAGTTCTTC.

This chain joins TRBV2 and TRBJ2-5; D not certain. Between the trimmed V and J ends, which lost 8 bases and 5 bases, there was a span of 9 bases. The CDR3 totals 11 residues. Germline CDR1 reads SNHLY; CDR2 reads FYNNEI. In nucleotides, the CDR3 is TGTGCCAGCTCCCTAGAGGAGACCCAGTACTTC. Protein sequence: CASSLEETQYF.

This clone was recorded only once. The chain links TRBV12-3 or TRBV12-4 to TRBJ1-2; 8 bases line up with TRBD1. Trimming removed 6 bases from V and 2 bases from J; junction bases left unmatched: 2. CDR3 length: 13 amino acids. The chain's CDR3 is CASRAGGNYGYTF. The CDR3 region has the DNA TGTGCCAGCAGGGCAGGGGGCAACTATGGCTACACCTTC.

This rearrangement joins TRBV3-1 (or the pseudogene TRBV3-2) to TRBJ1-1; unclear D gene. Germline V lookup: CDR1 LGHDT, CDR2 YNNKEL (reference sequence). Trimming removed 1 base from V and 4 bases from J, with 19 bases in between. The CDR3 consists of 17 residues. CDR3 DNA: TGTGCCAGCAGCCAAGGAGCGGGAGTCTATGGAGGCACTGAAGCTTTCTTT. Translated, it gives CASSQGAGVYGGTEAFF.